The present TCR beta chain was sequenced within a study of OX40 agonist ivuxolimab in advanced cancers. The CDR3 totals 14 residues. The germline V gene encodes CDR1 MNHEY and CDR2 SVGAGI. The junction had 7 bases not matched to a gene; V was cut back by 4 bases and J by 7 bases. The table came from immunoSEQ multiplex PCR; TCRdb's copy has only in-frame clones and leaves some out. The data contain about 48,000 clones, approximately 90% of them singletons. The starting material was CD4+ or CD8+ T cells sorted from blood, obtained in a trial of the OX40 agonist ivuxolimab. This sequence joins TRBV6-5 and TRBJ1-1, with 9 bases fitting TRBD1. This clonotype originated in an adult with an advanced solid tumor such as melanoma, head and neck, liver or kidney cancer. DNA of the CDR3: TGTGCCAGCAGTTCAACAGGGGGCGGGATTGAAGCTTTCTTT. The encoded protein is CASSSTGGGIEAFF.